Within the sample, the clone carrying this T cell receptor beta chain is medium-sized. Each CDR3 protein gets one entry after TCRdb re-called the PCR reads with MiXCR. The data contain over 8,000 distinct CDR3 sequences, around 35% of them singletons. These data come from a study of immune characterization of retroperitoneal liposarcoma. The sequencing input was tumor tissue. The sequence derives from a male donor with retroperitoneal liposarcoma.

This chain's CDR3 is CASTSSLAGDNEQFF. In DNA, the CDR3 is TGTGCCAGCACAAGCTCGCTAGCGGGAGACAATGAGCAGTTCTTC. The chain uses TRBV6-1 and TRBJ2-1, with 10 bases aligning to TRBD2. CDR3 length: 15 amino acids. J was trimmed by 5 bases and V by 7 bases; bases with no gene match: 8. Germline V gene data show CDR1 as MNHNS and CDR2 as SASEGT.